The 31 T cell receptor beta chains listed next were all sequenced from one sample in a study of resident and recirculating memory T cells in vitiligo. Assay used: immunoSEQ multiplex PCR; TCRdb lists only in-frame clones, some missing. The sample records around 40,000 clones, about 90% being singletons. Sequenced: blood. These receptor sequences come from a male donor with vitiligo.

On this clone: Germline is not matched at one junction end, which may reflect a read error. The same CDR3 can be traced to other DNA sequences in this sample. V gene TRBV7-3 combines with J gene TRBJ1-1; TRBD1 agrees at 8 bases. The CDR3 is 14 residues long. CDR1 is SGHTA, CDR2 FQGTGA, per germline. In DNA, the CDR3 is TGTGCCAGCAGCCTAACAGGGGGGAACACTGAAGCTTTCTTT. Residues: CASSLTGGNTEAFF.

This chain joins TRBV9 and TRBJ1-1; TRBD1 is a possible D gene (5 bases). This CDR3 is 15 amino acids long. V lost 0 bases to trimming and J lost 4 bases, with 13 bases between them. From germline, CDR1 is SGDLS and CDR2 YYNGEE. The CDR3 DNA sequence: TGTGCCAGCAGCGTAGACGGGGGTCTCGGCACTGAAGCTTTCTTT. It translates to CASSVDGGLGTEAFF.

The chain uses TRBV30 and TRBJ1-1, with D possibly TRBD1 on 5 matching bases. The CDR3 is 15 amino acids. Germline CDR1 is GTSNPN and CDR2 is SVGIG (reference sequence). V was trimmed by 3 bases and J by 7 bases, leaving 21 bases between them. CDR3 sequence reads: CAWSPLDGGLREAFF. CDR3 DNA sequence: TGTGCCTGGAGCCCACTGGACGGGGGACTCCGTGAAGCTTTCTTT.

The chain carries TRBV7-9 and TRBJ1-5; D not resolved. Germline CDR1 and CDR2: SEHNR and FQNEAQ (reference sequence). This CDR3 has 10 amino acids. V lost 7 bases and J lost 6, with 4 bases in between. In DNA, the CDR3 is TGTGCCAGCACGAGTCAGCCCCAGCATTTT. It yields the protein CASTSQPQHF.

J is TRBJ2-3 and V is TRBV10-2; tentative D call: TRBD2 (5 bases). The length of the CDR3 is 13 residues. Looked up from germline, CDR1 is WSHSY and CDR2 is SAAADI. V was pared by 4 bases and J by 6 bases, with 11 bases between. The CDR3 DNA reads TGCGCCAGCAGTGCCGGGGTATCTGATACGCAGTATTTT. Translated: CASSAGVSDTQYF.

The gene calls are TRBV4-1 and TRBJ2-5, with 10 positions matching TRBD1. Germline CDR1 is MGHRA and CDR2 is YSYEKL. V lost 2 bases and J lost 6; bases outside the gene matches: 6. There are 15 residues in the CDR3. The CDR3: CASSQLWTGGQTQYF. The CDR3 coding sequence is TGCGCCAGCAGCCAACTATGGACAGGGGGTCAGACCCAGTACTTC.

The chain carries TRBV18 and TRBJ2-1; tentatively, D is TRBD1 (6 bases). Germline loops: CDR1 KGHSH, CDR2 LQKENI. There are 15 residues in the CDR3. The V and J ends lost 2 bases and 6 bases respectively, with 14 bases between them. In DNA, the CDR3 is TGTGCCAGCTCACCAGTGCAGGGGTCCGGCAATGAGCAGTTCTTC. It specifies CASSPVQGSGNEQFF.

CDR3 DNA: TGTGCCTGGAGTCGTTTTACTTCCCGGGGCACAGATACGCAGTATTTT. Translation: CAWSRFTSRGTDTQYF. The chain uses TRBV30 and TRBJ2-3, with D unclear. The CDR3 has 16 residues. Trimming took 2 bases from V and 1 from J, leaving 16 bases between them. Looked up from germline, CDR1 is GTSNPN and CDR2 is SVGIG (reference sequence).

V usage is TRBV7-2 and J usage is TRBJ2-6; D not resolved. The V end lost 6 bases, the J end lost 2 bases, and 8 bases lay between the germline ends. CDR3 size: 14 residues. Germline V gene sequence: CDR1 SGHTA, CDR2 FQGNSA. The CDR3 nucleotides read TGTGCCAGCAGTCCAGGCGCTGGGGCCAACGTCCTGACTTTC. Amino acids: CASSPGAGANVLTF.

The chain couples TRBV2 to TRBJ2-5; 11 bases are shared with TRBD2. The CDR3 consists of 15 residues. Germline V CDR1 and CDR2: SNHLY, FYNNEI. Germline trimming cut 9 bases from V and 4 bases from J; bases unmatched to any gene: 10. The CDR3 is CASTLLAGGLETQYF. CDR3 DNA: TGTGCCAGTACTCTCCTAGCGGGGGGTTTAGAGACCCAGTACTTC.

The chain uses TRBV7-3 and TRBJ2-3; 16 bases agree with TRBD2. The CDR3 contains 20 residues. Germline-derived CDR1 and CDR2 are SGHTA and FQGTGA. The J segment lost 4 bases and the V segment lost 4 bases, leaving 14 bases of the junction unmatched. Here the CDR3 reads CASSSPHGTSGGAVADTQYF. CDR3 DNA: TGTGCCAGCAGCTCACCCCACGGGACTAGCGGGGGGGCGGTCGCAGATACGCAGTATTTT.

CDR3 sequence (DNA): TGCGCCAGCAGCCCAATGGCGGGGGGGGGCCAAGAGACCCAGTACTTC. It is translated as CASSPMAGGGQETQYF. The chain combines TRBV4-3 with TRBJ2-5; 9 bases align to TRBD2. V lost 4 bases and J lost 1; bases outside the gene matches: 7. Germline V gene lookup returns CDR1 LGHNA and CDR2 YSLEER. The CDR3 length is 16 residues.

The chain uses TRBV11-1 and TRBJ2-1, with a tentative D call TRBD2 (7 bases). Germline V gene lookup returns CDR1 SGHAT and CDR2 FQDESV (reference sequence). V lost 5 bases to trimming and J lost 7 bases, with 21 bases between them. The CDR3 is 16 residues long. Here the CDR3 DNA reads TGTGCCAGCAGCAGCAGGGAGGGGGGGGGTATAAATGAGCAGTTCTTC. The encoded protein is CASSSREGGGINEQFF.

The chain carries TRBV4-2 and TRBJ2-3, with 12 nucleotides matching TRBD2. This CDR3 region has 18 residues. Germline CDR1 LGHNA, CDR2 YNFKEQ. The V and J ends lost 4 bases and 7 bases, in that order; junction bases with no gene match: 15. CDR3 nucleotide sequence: TGTGCCAGCAGCCCGGGACTAGCGGGTGGGTTGTTGGGTTATACGCAGTATTTT. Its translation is CASSPGLAGGLLGYTQYF.

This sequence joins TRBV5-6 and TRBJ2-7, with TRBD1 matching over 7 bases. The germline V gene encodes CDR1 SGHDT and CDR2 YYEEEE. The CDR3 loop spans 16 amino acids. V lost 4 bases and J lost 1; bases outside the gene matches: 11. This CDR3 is CASSPRFGTASYEQYF. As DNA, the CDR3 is TGTGCCAGCAGCCCACGGTTTGGGACAGCATCCTACGAGCAGTACTTC.

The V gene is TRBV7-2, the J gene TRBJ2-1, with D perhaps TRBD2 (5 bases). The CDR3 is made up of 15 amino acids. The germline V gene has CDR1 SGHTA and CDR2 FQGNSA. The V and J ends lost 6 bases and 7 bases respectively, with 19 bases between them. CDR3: CASRATSGGWNEQFF. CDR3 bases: TGTGCCAGCAGGGCGACATCAGGCGGGTGGAATGAGCAGTTCTTC.

CDR3 sequence: CASSQDPPGRGEQFF. CDR3 DNA sequence: TGTGCCAGCAGCCAAGATCCACCAGGACGGGGGGAGCAGTTCTTC. The V gene is TRBV14, the J gene TRBJ2-1, with TRBD2 as a possible D gene (6 bases). Between the trimmed V and J ends, which lost 0 bases and 10 bases, there was a span of 16 bases. CDR3 length: 15 amino acids. Germline loops: CDR1 SGHDN, CDR2 FVKESK.

For the CDR3, the DNA is TGTGCCAGTAGTATAACCAACCAGGTCCAAGAGACCCAGTACTTC. Translating gives CASSITNQVQETQYF. This chain uses TRBV19 with TRBJ2-5; the D is unclear. Per germline, CDR1 LNHDA and CDR2 SQIVND (reference sequence). Trimming removed 2 bases at V and 1 base at J, with 11 bases between. This CDR3 is built from 15 residues.

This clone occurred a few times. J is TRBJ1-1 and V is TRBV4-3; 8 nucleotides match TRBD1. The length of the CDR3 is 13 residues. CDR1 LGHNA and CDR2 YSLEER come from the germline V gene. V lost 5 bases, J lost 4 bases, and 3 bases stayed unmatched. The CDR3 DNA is TGCGCCAGCAGCTTTGACAGGGGCACTGAAGCTTTCTTT. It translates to CASSFDRGTEAFF.

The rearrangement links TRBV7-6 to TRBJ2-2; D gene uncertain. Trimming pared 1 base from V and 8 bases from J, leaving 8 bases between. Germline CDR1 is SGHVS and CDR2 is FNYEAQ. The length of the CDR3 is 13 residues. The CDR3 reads CASSLGPLGELFF. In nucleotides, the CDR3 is TGTGCCAGCAGCTTAGGGCCCTTGGGGGAGCTGTTTTTT.

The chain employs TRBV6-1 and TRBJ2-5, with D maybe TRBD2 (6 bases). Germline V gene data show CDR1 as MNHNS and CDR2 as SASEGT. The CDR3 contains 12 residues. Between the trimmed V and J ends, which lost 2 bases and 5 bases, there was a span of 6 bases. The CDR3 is CASSERGETQYF. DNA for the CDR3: TGTGCCAGCAGTGAACGGGGGGAGACCCAGTACTTC.

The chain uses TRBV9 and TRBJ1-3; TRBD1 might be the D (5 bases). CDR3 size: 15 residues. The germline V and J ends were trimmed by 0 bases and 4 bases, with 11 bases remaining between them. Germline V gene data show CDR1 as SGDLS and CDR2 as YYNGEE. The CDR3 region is CASSVGWGAGNTIYF. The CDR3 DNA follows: TGTGCCAGCAGCGTAGGGTGGGGCGCCGGAAACACCATATATTTT.

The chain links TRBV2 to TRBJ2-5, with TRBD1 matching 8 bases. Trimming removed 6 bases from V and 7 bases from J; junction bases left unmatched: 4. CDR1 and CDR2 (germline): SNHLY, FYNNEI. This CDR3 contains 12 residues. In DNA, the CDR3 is TGTGCCAGCAGACAGGGGACAGGGACCCAGTACTTC. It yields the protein CASRQGTGTQYF.

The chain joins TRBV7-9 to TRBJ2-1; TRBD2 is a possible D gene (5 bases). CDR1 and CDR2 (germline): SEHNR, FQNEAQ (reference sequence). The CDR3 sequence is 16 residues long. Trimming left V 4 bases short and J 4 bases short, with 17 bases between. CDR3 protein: CASSSLSRTQYNEQFF. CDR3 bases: TGTGCCAGCAGCTCCCTATCAAGGACTCAATACAATGAGCAGTTCTTC.

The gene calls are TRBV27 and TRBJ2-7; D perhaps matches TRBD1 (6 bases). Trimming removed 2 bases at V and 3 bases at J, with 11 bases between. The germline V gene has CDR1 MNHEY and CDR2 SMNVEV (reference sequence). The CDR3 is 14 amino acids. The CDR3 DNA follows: TGTGCCAGCAGTTTAAGACAGGCGAACTACGAGCAGTACTTC. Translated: CASSLRQANYEQYF.

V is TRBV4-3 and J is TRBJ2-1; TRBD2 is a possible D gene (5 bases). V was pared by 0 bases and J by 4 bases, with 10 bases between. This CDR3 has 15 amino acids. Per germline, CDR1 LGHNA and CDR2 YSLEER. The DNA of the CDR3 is TGCGCCAGCAGCCAAGATATTTCGGGATACAATGAGCAGTTCTTC. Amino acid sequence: CASSQDISGYNEQFF.

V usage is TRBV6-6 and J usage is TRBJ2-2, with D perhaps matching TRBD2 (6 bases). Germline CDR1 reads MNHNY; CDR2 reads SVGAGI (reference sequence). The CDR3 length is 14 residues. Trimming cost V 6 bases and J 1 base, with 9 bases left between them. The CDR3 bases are TGTGCCAGCAGCCGGGACTTGAACACCGGGGAGCTGTTTTTT. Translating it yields CASSRDLNTGELFF.

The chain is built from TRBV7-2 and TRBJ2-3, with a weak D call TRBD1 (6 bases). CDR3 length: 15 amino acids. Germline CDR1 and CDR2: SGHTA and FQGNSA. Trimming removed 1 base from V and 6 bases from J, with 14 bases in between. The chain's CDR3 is CASSLDGAGDDTQYF. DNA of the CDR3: TGTGCCAGCAGCTTAGATGGGGCAGGGGATGATACGCAGTATTTT.

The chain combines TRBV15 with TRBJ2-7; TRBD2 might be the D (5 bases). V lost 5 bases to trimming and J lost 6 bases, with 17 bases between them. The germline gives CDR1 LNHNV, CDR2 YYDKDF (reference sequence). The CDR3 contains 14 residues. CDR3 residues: CATSWRSTGSEQYF. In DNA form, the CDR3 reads TGTGCCACCAGCTGGAGGAGCACGGGCAGCGAGCAGTACTTC.

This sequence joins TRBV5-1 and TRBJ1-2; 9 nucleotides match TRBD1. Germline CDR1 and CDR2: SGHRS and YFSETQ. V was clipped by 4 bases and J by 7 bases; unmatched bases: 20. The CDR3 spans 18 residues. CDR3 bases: TGCGCCAGCAGCCTACCCAGACAGGGGGAGACGGTCCTTCGTGGCTACACCTTC. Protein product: CASSLPRQGETVLRGYTF.

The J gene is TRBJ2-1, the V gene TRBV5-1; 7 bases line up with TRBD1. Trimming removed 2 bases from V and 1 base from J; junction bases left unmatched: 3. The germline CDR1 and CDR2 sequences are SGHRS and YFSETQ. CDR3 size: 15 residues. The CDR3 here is CASSFTQGSYNEQFF. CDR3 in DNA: TGCGCCAGCAGCTTTACACAGGGGTCCTACAATGAGCAGTTCTTC.